This entry lists 7 T cell receptor beta chains sequenced from one sample in a study of CXCR3-negative and CXCR3-positive naive CD8 T cells. Study-level points and caveats: CXCR3-positive naive cells had TRB CDR3s that were more hydrophobic than CXCR3-negative naive cells had.

TRB cDNA libraries were made by UMI-labeled 5' RACE. TCRdb re-called the 5' RACE reads and gives one entry per CDR3 protein, without DNA. Its table lists about 60,000 distinct CDR3 sequences. These TCRs' antigens remain unknown. Sequencing input: naive CXCR3+ CD8+ T cells from blood. Indicated subset: CD45RO-CCR7+CD27+CD95- naive CD8+ T cells expressing CXCR3 (TNR3+). Source of these receptors: a human donor in good health. Some clones in this sample may be carry-over from other donors' samples.

The chain has TRBV6-6 and TRBJ2-7; with no DNA, the TCRdb D assignment of TRBD1 cannot be verified. Germline V gene lookup returns CDR1 MNHNY and CDR2 SVGAGI (reference sequence). The CDR3 sequence is 14 residues long. The CDR3 protein is CASSPETDTYEQYF.

The chain carries TRBV12-3 or TRBV12-4 and TRBJ2-5. The CDR3 length is 13 residues. The CDR3 reads CASSSTPRETQYF.

J is TRBJ2-6 and V is TRBV18; the TCRdb call, TRBD2, lacks DNA for checking. The CDR3 is made up of 17 amino acids. Per the germline V gene, CDR1 is KGHSH and CDR2 is LQKENI. CDR3 residues: CASSPLAGESGANVLTF.

The chain uses TRBV6-5 and TRBJ2-2. The germline CDR1 and CDR2 sequences are MNHEY and SVGAGI. The CDR3 is 13 residues long. The CDR3 spells CASSYMRNGELFF.

The chain joins TRBV5-1 to TRBJ2-1; TCRdb proposes TRBD2, but this gene call is untestable without DNA. The germline V gene encodes CDR1 SGHRS and CDR2 YFSETQ. The CDR3 sequence is 14 residues long. This CDR3 reads CASSPIVEDNEQFF.

V is TRBV15 and J is TRBJ2-5; TCRdb calls TRBD2, which cannot be checked without DNA. The CDR3 runs 18 residues. In germline, CDR1 is LNHNV, CDR2 YYDKDF (reference sequence). CDR3 sequence: CATSREIVTSGAPETQYF.

The rearrangement links TRBV28 to TRBJ2-1; there is no DNA to check the TCRdb D call of TRBD1. CDR1 and CDR2 from the germline V gene are MDHEN and SYDVKM. CDR3 length: 12 amino acids. Here the CDR3 reads CASAAFRDEQFF.